The entry below gives a single T cell receptor (beta chain) sequence along with its context. Germline V gives CDR1 SGHNT, CDR2 YYREEE (reference sequence). J was trimmed by 2 bases and V by 0 bases; bases with no gene match: 9. The CDR3 loop spans 17 amino acids. The naive CD8 population came from CD45RO-negative cells selected for CCR7, without terminally differentiated effector memory CD45RA+ cells. These data belong to a study of shared clonotypes between healthy human individuals. The method was immunoSEQ multiplex PCR; TCRdb's version includes in-frame clones alone and lacks a portion of them. Of about 2.1 million clones in the sample, over 85% were seen once.

The clonotype originates from a man between 18 and 35 years old in good health. Some clones in this sample may be carry-over from other donors' samples. Input material: naive CD8+ T cells from PBMCs. The chain joins TRBV5-4 to TRBJ2-7, with TRBD2 matching over 9 bases. CDR3 region: CASSLESLAGRTYEQYF. CDR3 nucleotide sequence: TGTGCCAGCAGCTTGGAATCACTAGCGGGTCGAACCTACGAGCAGTACTTC. Together with reference TRBV5-4 and TRBJ2-7, the CDR3 gives the full variable domain: ETGVTQSPTHLIKTRGQQVTLRCSSQSGHNTVSWYQQALGQGPQFIFQYYREEENGRGNFPPRFSGLQFPNYSSELNVNALELDDSALYLCASSLESLAGRTYEQYFGPGTRLTVT.